These 3 T cell receptor beta chains came from one sample sequenced in a study of T cells expressing NK-cell markers (dated by TCRdb to 2020 to 2021). To prepare the library, 5' RACE was applied. TCRdb records Illumina HiSeq 2000 as the sequencer. TCRdb reprocessed the reads and provides one entry for every CDR3 protein sequence; no DNA is given. The sample table holds approximately 150,000 distinct CDR3 sequences. Less than 20% of the sample rests with the top ten. The sequencing sample was made of blood T cells: a sorted CD56 or NKG2C T cell subset, CD4+ or CD8+ T cells, or bulk PBMC T cells (not recorded which). These receptor sequences come from a woman between 18 and 75 years old in good health.

The chain uses TRBV20-1 and TRBJ2-3; with no DNA, the TCRdb D assignment of TRBD2 cannot be verified. The length of the CDR3 is 16 residues. Germline V CDR1 and CDR2: DFQATT, SNEGSKA (reference sequence). The CDR3 spells CSARPGLAGVADTQYF.

The chain is built from TRBV20-1 and TRBJ2-3; there is no DNA to check the TCRdb D call of TRBD2. In germline, CDR1 is DFQATT, CDR2 SNEGSKA (reference sequence). This CDR3 has 13 amino acids. CDR3 amino acids: CSVPSGFTDTQYF.

V is TRBV12-3 or TRBV12-4 and J is TRBJ2-3; no DNA is available, so the TRBD2 call from TCRdb remains unchecked. This CDR3 contains 14 residues. The CDR3 loop reads CASSGGLVEDTQYF.